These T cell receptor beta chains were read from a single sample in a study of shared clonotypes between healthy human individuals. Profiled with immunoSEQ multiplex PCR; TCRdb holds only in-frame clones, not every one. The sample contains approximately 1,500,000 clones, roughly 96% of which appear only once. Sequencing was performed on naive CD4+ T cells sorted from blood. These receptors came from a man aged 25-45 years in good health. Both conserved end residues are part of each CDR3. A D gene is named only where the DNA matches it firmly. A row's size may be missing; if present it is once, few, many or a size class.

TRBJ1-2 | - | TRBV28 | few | CASISGGGYTF | TGTGCCAGCATATCGGGAGGCGGCTACACCTTC
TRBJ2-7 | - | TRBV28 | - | CASTQLEEQYF | TGTGCCAGCACCCAACTAGAGGAGCAGTACTTC
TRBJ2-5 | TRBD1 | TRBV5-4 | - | CASSEGQARETQYF | TGTGCCAGCAGCGAAGGACAGGCCCGGGAGACCCAGTACTTC
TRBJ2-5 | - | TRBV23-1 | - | CASRLRDQAGETQYF | TGCGCCAGCAGGCTCCGGGACCAGGCGGGAGAGACCCAGTACTTC
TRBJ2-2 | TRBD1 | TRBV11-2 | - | CASSAITGAGELFF | TGTGCCAGCAGCGCGATTACAGGGGCCGGGGAGCTGTTTTTT
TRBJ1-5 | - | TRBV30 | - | CAWSVHTGWQPQHF | TGTGCCTGGAGTGTACATACAGGGTGGCAGCCCCAGCATTTT
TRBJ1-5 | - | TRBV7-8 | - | CASSQGRVNQPQHF | TGTGCCAGCAGCCAGGGACGAGTCAATCAGCCCCAGCATTTT
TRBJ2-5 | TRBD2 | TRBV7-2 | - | CASSLTGRALRETQYF | TGTGCCAGCAGCTTAACCGGGAGGGCCCTCAGAGAGACCCAGTACTTC
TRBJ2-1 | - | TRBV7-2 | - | CASSLRQGVEQFF | TGTGCCAGCAGCTTACGGCAGGGAGTAGAGCAGTTCTTC
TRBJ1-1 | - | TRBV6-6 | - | CASSRGMDTEAFF | TGTGCCAGCTCTAGGGGGATGGACACTGAAGCTTTCTTT
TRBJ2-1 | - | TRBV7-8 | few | CASSLGHSTEQFF | TGTGCCAGCAGCTTAGGGCACTCCACGGAGCAGTTCTTC
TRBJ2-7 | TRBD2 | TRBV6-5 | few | CASSYGTSAYEQYF | TGTGCCAGCAGTTACGGGACTAGCGCCTACGAGCAGTACTTC
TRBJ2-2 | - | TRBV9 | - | CASSFQTGLGTGELFF | TGTGCCAGCAGCTTCCAAACTGGGTTGGGCACCGGGGAGCTGTTTTTT
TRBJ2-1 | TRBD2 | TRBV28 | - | CASSFGGLAGSLREQFF | TGTGCCAGCAGTTTCGGGGGCCTAGCGGGATCCCTCCGGGAGCAGTTCTTC
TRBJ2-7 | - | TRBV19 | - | CASSFRNSYEQYF | TGTGCCAGTAGTTTCAGGAACTCCTACGAGCAGTACTTC
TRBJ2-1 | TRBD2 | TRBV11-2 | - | CASSLEGSGNYNEQFF | TGTGCCAGCAGCTTAGAAGGTAGCGGGAACTACAATGAGCAGTTCTTC
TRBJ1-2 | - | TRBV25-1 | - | CASSETGFRGYTF | TGTGCCAGCAGTGAAACGGGCTTCAGGGGCTACACCTTC